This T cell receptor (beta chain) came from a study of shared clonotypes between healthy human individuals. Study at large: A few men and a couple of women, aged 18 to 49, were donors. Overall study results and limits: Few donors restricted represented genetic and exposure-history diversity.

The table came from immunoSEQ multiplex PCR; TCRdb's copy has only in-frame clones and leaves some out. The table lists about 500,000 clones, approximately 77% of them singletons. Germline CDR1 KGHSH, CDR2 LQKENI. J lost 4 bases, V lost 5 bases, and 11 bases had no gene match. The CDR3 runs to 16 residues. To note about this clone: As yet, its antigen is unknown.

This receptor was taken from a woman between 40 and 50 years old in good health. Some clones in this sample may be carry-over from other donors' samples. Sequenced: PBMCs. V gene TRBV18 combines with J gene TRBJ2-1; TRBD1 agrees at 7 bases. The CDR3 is CASSYIYRQGYNEQFF. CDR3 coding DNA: TGTGCCAGCTCATACATCTACCGACAGGGATACAATGAGCAGTTCTTC.